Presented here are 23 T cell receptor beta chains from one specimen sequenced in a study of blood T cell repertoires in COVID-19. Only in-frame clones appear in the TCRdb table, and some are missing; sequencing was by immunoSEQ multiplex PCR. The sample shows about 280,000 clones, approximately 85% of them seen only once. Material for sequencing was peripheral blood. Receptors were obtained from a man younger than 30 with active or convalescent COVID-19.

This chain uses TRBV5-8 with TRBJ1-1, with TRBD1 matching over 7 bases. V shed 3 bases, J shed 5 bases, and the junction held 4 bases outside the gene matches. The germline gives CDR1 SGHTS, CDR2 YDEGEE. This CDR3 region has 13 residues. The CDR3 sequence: CASSSSGGTEAFF. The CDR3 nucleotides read TGTGCCAGCAGCTCCTCAGGGGGGACTGAAGCTTTCTTT.

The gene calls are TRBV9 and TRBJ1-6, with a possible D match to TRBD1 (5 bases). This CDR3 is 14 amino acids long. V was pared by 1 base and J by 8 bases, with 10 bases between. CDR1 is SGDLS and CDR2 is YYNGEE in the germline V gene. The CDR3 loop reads CASSVQGWDSPLHF. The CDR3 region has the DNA TGTGCCAGCAGCGTACAGGGCTGGGATTCACCCCTCCACTTT.

In nucleotides, the CDR3 is TGTGCCAGCAGTCCGGGACAGGGGGCGCTTAGTGGCTACACCTTC. Amino acids: CASSPGQGALSGYTF. The J gene is TRBJ1-2, the V gene TRBV2, with 12 bases lining up with TRBD1. V trimming: 5 bases; J trimming: 7 bases; junction bases outside the gene matches: 8. Germline CDR1 and CDR2: SNHLY and FYNNEI. This CDR3 region has 15 residues.

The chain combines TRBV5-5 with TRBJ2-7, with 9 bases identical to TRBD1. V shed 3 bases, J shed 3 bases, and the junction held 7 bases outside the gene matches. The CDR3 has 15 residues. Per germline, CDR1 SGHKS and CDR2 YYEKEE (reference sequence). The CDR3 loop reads CASSYGGTGHYEQYF. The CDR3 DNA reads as TGTGCCAGCAGCTATGGCGGGACAGGGCACTACGAGCAGTACTTC.

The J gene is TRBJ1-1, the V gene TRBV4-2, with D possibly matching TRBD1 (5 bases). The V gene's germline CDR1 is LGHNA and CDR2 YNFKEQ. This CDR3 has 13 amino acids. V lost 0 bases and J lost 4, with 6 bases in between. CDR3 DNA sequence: TGTGCCAGCAGCCAAGAAGGGGCCACTGAAGCTTTCTTT. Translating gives CASSQEGATEAFF.

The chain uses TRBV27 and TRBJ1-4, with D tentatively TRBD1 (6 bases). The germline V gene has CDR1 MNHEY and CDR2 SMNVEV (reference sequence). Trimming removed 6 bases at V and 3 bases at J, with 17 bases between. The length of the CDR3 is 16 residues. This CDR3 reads CASRLTGRGANEKLFF. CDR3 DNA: TGTGCCAGCAGGCTAACAGGGCGAGGTGCTAATGAAAAACTGTTTTTT. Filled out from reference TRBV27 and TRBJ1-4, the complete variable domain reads EAQVTQNPRYLITVTGKKLTVTCSQNMNHEYMSWYRQDPGLGLRQIYYSMNVEVTDKGDVPEGYKVSRKEKRNFPLILESPSPNQTSLYFCASRLTGRGANEKLFFGSGTQLSVL.

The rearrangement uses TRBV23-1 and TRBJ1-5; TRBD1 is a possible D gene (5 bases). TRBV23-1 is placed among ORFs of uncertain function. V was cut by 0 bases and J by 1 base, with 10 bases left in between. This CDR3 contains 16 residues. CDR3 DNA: TGCGCCAGCAGTCAATCGTCGGGACTAAGCAATCAGCCCCAGCATTTT. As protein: CASSQSSGLSNQPQHF.

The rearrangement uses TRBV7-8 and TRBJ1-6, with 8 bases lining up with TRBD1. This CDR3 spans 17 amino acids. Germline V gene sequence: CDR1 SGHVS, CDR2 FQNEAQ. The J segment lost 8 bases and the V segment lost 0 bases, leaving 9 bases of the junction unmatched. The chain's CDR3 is CASSLAAGGKNHSPLHF. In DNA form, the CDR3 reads TGTGCCAGCAGCTTAGCGGCAGGGGGCAAAAATCATTCACCCCTCCACTTT.

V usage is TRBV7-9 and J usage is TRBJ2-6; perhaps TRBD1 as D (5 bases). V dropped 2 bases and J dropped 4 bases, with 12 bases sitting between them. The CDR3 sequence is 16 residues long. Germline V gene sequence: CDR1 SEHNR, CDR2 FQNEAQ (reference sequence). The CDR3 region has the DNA TGTGCCAGCAGCTTATCAGGGCCCACCGGGGCCAACGTCCTGACTTTC. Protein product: CASSLSGPTGANVLTF. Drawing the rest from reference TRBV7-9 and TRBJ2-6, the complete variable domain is DTGVSQNPRHKITKRGQNVTFRCDPISEHNRLYWYRQTLGQGPEFLTYFQNEAQLEKSRLLSDRFSAERPKGSFSTLEIQRTEQGDSAMYLCASSLSGPTGANVLTFGAGSRLTVL.

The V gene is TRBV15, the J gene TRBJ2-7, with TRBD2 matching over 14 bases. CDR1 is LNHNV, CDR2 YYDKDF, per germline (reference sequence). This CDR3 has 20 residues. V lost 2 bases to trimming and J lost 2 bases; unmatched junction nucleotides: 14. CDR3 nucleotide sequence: TGTGCCACCAGCAGACCACCGGGACTAGCGGGGGCCGGGAACACCTACGAGCAGTACTTC. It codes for CATSRPPGLAGAGNTYEQYF.

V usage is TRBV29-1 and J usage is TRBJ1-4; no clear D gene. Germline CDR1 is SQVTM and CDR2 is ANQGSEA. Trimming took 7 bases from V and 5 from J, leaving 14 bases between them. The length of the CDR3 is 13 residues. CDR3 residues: CSASGGPNEKLFF. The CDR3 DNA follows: TGCAGCGCCTCGGGCGGGCCGAATGAAAAACTGTTTTTT.

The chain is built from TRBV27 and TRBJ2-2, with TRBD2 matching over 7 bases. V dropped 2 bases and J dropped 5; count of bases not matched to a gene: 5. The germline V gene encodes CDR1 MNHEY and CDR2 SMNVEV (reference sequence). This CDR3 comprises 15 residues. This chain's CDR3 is CASSLMASGTGELFF. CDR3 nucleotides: TGTGCCAGCAGTTTAATGGCTAGCGGTACCGGGGAGCTGTTTTTT.

CDR3 DNA: TGCAGCGTTGAAGGGACAGGGAGAAACTATGGCTACACCTTC. Amino acids: CSVEGTGRNYGYTF. V and J are TRBV29-1 and TRBJ1-2; 8 bases line up with TRBD1. The CDR3 spans 14 residues. With 1 base clipped from V and 2 bases from J, the junction kept 3 bases outside the gene matches. CDR1 and CDR2 from the germline V gene are SQVTM and ANQGSEA. The full variable domain, with the rest looked up from reference TRBV29-1 and TRBJ1-2, is SAVISQKPSRDICQRGTSLTIQCQVDSQVTMMFWYRQQPGQSLTLIATANQGSEATYESGFVIDKFPISRPNLTFSTLTVSNMSPEDSSIYLCSVEGTGRNYGYTFGSGTRLTVV.

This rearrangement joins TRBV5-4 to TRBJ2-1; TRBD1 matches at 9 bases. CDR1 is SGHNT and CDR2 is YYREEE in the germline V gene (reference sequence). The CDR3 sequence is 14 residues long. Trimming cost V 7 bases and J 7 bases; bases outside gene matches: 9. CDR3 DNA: TGTGCCAGCGGGAGGACAGGGGAGGTAAATGAGCAGTTCTTC. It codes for CASGRTGEVNEQFF. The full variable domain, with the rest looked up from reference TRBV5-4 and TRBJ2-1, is ETGVTQSPTHLIKTRGQQVTLRCSSQSGHNTVSWYQQALGQGPQFIFQYYREEENGRGNFPPRFSGLQFPNYSSELNVNALELDDSALYLCASGRTGEVNEQFFGPGTRLTVL.

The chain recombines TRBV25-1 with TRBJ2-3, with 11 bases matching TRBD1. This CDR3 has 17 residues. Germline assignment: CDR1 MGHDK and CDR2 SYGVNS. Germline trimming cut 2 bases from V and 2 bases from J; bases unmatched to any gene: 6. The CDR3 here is CASSEGTGGGHTDTQYF. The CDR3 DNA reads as TGTGCCAGCAGTGAAGGGACAGGGGGTGGACACACAGATACGCAGTATTTT.

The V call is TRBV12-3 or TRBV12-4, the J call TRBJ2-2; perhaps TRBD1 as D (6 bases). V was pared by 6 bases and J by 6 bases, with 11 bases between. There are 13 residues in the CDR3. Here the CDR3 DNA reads TGTGCCAGCAGCCCCTCAGGGGCCGGGGAGCTGTTTTTT. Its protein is CASSPSGAGELFF.

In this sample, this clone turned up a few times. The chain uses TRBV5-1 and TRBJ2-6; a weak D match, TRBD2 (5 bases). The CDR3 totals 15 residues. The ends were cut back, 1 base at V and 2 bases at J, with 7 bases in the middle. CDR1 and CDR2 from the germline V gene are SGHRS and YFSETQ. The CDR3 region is CASSLSGTGANVLTF. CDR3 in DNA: TGCGCCAGCAGCTTGAGCGGTACTGGGGCCAACGTCCTGACTTTC. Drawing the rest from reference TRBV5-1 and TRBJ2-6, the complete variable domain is KAGVTQTPRYLIKTRGQQVTLSCSPISGHRSVSWYQQTPGQGLQFLFEYFSETQRNKGNFPGRFSGRQFSNSRSEMNVSTLELGDSALYLCASSLSGTGANVLTFGAGSRLTVL.

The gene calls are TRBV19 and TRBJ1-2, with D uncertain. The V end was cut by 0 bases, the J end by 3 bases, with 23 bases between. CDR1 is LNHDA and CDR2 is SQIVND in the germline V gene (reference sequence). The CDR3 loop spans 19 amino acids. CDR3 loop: CASSIDLFPRSSPHYGYTF. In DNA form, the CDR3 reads TGTGCCAGTAGTATAGATCTATTCCCGAGGAGTTCGCCTCACTATGGCTACACCTTC.

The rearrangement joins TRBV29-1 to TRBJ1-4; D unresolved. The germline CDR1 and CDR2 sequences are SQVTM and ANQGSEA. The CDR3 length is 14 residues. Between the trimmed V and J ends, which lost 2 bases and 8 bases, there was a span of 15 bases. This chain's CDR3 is CSVEWTHLGEKLFF. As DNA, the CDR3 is TGCAGCGTTGAATGGACTCACCTGGGGGAAAAACTGTTTTTT.

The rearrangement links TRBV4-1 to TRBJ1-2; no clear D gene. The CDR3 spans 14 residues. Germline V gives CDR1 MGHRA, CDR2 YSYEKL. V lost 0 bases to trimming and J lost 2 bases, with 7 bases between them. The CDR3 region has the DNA TGCGCCAGCAGCCAAGAGGTGAGCAACTATGGCTACACCTTC. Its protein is CASSQEVSNYGYTF.

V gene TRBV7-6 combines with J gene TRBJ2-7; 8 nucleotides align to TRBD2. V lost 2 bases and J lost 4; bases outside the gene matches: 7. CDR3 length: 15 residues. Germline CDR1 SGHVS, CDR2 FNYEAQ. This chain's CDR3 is CASSLWAGGSYEQYF. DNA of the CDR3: TGTGCCAGCAGCTTATGGGCGGGGGGCTCATACGAGCAGTACTTC.

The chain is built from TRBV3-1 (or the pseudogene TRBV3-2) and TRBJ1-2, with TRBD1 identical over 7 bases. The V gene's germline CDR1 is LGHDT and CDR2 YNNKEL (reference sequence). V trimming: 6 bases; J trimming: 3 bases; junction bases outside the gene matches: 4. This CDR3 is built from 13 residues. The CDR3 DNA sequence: TGTGCCAGCAGAAATACAGGGGACTATGGCTACACCTTC. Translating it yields CASRNTGDYGYTF.

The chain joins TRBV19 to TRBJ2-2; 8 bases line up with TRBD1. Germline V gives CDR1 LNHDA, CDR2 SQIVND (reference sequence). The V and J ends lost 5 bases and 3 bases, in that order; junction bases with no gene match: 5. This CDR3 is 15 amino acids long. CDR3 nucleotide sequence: TGTGCCAGTAGTCTCGGACAGGGAGACACCGGGGAGCTGTTTTTT. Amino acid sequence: CASSLGQGDTGELFF.